This record concerns one T cell receptor (beta chain) sequence. The source of the sample is a study of blood T cell repertoires in COVID-19. Study-wide context: Sites in the United States, Italy and Spain provided acute and convalescent COVID-19 samples. Sources were T cells, B-cell-depleted T cells, or PBMCs; the material itself was cDNA or gDNA.

In the original workflow: Amplification with reference gene primers provided the estimates of nucleated cell counts. The repertoire was sequenced with immunoSEQ multiplex PCR; TCRdb's copy has only in-frame clones and lacks some. D and trimming come from the DNA, and the V and J calls and clone size come from that table. Of tens of thousands of clones in the sample, around nine tenths were seen once. Between the trimmed V and J ends, which lost 6 bases and 0 bases, there was a span of 15 bases. The CDR3 runs 15 residues. CDR1 and CDR2 (germline): SGDLS, YYNGEE. This TCR derives from a human donor in a cohort sampled during active COVID-19. Sequencing used peripheral blood. This rearrangement joins TRBV9 to TRBJ1-1; D is unresolved. CDR3 nucleotides: TGTGCCAGCACCCCGACGGATACTATGAACACTGAAGCTTTCTTT. It specifies CASTPTDTMNTEAFF.